The 28 T cell receptor beta chains below all came from one sample that was sequenced in a study of T-cell reconstitution after alpha-beta-depleted transplantation in children. TCRbeta library construction was performed incorporating unique molecular identifiers. MiXCR, run by TCRdb on the PCR reads, gives a single entry per CDR3 protein. The data contain about 70,000 distinct CDR3 sequences, roughly a tenth of them singletons. Sequences were derived from PBMCs, sampled before TCRalphabeta/CD19-depleted stem cell transplant. All receptors derive from a boy aged 5-17 years with acute myeloid leukemia, due to receive a stem cell transplant.

This clonotype was picked up many times. V usage is TRBV29-1 and J usage is TRBJ2-1; 9 bases agree with TRBD2. Germline trimming cut 3 bases from V and 1 base from J; bases unmatched to any gene: 4. The CDR3 totals 15 residues. Per germline, CDR1 SQVTM and CDR2 ANQGSEA. The CDR3 is CSVELLAGSYNEQFF. In DNA, the CDR3 is TGCAGCGTTGAGCTCCTAGCGGGGTCCTACAATGAGCAGTTCTTC.

This clonotype was detected a few times. Written as DNA, the CDR3 is TGTGCCACCAGCAGAGACGGCAGCGGGAGGGGAGATGAGCAGTTCTTC. Protein sequence: CATSRDGSGRGDEQFF. This chain joins TRBV15 and TRBJ2-1, with 10 positions matching TRBD2. Germline V gives CDR1 LNHNV, CDR2 YYDKDF (reference sequence). Trimming at V came to 0 bases and at J to 8 bases, leaving 7 bases not matched to a gene. The CDR3 is 16 amino acids.

This clonotype was recorded at least ten times. The rearrangement uses TRBV20-1 and TRBJ2-6, with 8 positions matching TRBD1. The germline V gene has CDR1 DFQATT and CDR2 SNEGSKA (reference sequence). CDR3 length: 14 amino acids. This chain's CDR3 is CGGQDHSGANVLTF. The CDR3 nucleotides read TGCGGGGGACAGGACCACTCTGGGGCCAACGTCCTGACTTTC.

A few counts support this clonotype. The chain is built from TRBV5-4 and TRBJ2-3; D ambiguous. Germline CDR1 reads SGHNT; CDR2 reads YYREEE (reference sequence). V dropped 1 base and J dropped 2 bases, with 20 bases sitting between them. CDR3 size: 18 residues. DNA of the CDR3: TGTGCCAGCAGCTTGCTCCCTCGTCAGGAGAGATTCACAGATACGCAGTATTTT. Its protein product is CASSLLPRQERFTDTQYF.

This clonotype was counted a single time. The V and J genes are TRBV3-1 and TRBJ1-5, with 9 positions matching TRBD1. The germline V gene has CDR1 LGHDT and CDR2 YNNKEL (reference sequence). The CDR3 length is 17 residues. The J segment lost 1 base and the V segment lost 11 bases, leaving 15 bases of the junction unmatched. CDR3 DNA sequence: TGTGCCTTCAGCACGGGGACAGGGTCGCAGAGCAATCAGCCCCAGCATTTT. Its protein product is CAFSTGTGSQSNQPQHF.

In this sample, this clonotype turned up many times. The chain is built from TRBV12-3 or TRBV12-4 and TRBJ1-1, with unresolved D. The length of the CDR3 is 11 residues. V was shortened by 7 bases and J by 8 bases, with 11 bases between the two germline ends. The CDR3 region has the DNA TGTGCCAGCACCGACGGAACCGAAGCTTTCTTT. Its translation: CASTDGTEAFF.

The chain couples TRBV11-1 to TRBJ2-7, with 8 bases lining up with TRBD2. The CDR3 is made up of 14 amino acids. CDR1 SGHAT and CDR2 FQDESV come from the germline V gene (reference sequence). With 5 bases clipped from V and 4 bases from J, the junction kept 7 bases outside the gene matches. The CDR3 here is CASSPRLAWYEQYV. CDR3 bases: TGTGCCAGCAGCCCCCGACTAGCGTGGTACGAGCAGTACGTC.

Comment on this clonotype: This may arise from a read error, as a much more abundant clone is one base away. The V gene is TRBV20-1, the J gene TRBJ2-1; D ambiguous. The length of the CDR3 is 12 residues. Germline V lookup: CDR1 DFQATT, CDR2 SNEGSKA (reference sequence). The V gene lost 1 base and the J gene lost 9 bases, with 10 bases spanning the gap. The CDR3: CSARGPGPEQFF. The CDR3 DNA reads as TGCAGTGCTAGAGGGCCGGGCCCTGAGCAGTTCTTC.

This chain joins TRBV12-3 or TRBV12-4 and TRBJ1-4; maybe TRBD1 (6 bases). V was shortened by 3 bases and J by 8 bases, with 19 bases between the two germline ends. This CDR3 comprises 16 residues. The CDR3 reads CASSFSGTQIREKLFF. The CDR3 coding sequence is TGTGCCAGCAGTTTCTCCGGGACACAAATACGGGAAAAACTGTTTTTT.

This clonotype came up many times. In nucleotides, the CDR3 is TGTGCCAGCAGCGTAGGGCCCTCTGGGGCCAACGTCCTGACTTTC. Translated: CASSVGPSGANVLTF. The chain couples TRBV7-2 to TRBJ2-6, with D unclear. Germline V CDR1 and CDR2: SGHTA, FQGNSA. With 5 bases removed from V and 0 bases from J, the gap between germline ends came to 8 bases. The CDR3 loop spans 15 amino acids.

This clonotype was found many times. The chain employs TRBV5-1 and TRBJ2-5; 7 nucleotides agree with TRBD1. From germline, CDR1 is SGHRS and CDR2 YFSETQ. V shed 7 bases, J shed 1 base, and the junction held 10 bases outside the gene matches. The CDR3 runs to 15 residues. The CDR3 nucleotides read TGCGCCAGCTCCCGGGACAGTAATTTCCAAGAGACCCAGTACTTC. Translation gives CASSRDSNFQETQYF. The full variable domain, its missing parts supplied by reference TRBV5-1 and TRBJ2-5, is KAGVTQTPRYLIKTRGQQVTLSCSPISGHRSVSWYQQTPGQGLQFLFEYFSETQRNKGNFPGRFSGRQFSNSRSEMNVSTLELGDSALYLCASSRDSNFQETQYFGPGTRLLVL.

This clonotype was picked up many times. This chain joins TRBV7-2 and TRBJ2-2, with unresolved D. Germline CDR1 SGHTA, CDR2 FQGNSA. CDR3 size: 15 residues. Trimming took off 3 bases at V and 1 base at J, with 9 bases between the two ends. This CDR3 reads CASSFPAGNTGELFF. DNA for the CDR3: TGTGCCAGCAGCTTCCCAGCTGGGAACACCGGGGAGCTGTTTTTT.

This clonotype was seen repeatedly, ten times or more. The gene calls are TRBV10-3 and TRBJ2-2; TRBD1 aligns across 7 bases. Germline V gives CDR1 ENHRY, CDR2 SYGVKD. V shed 1 base and J 3 bases; nucleotides not matched to a gene: 5. The CDR3 loop spans 16 amino acids. CDR3 sequence reads: CAISELRQGDTGELFF. CDR3 coding DNA: TGTGCCATCAGTGAGTTGAGACAGGGAGACACCGGGGAGCTGTTTTTT.

This clonotype was seen at least ten times. The chain joins TRBV7-9 to TRBJ1-5; no firm D call. V lost 4 bases, J lost 0 bases, and 10 bases lay in between. This CDR3 is 15 amino acids long. Germline V CDR1 and CDR2: SEHNR, FQNEAQ (reference sequence). The CDR3 DNA reads TGTGCCAGCAGCTCATCCCACCATAGCAATCAGCCCCAGCATTTT. Protein sequence: CASSSSHHSNQPQHF.

This clonotype was observed many times. The V call is TRBV20-1, the J call TRBJ2-3; TRBD2 agrees at 8 bases. After removal of 0 bases from V and 1 base from J, the junction contained 12 bases not matched to a gene. The CDR3 runs 18 residues. Germline V gene sequence: CDR1 DFQATT, CDR2 SNEGSKA (reference sequence). The CDR3 DNA follows: TGCAGTGCTAGAGATTGGACCGGGACTAGGAGGGGCACAGATACGCAGTATTTT. It codes for CSARDWTGTRRGTDTQYF.

This clonotype was seen many times. The rearrangement links TRBV7-8 to TRBJ1-5; TRBD1 matches 7 bases. Germline V gene data show CDR1 as SGHVS and CDR2 as FQNEAQ. V gave up 3 bases and J gave up 5 bases; unmatched junction bases: 10. The CDR3 has 16 residues. CDR3 nucleotides: TGTGCCAGCAGCTTCAACGCCGACAGGGTTTATCAGCCCCAGCATTTT. Translation: CASSFNADRVYQPQHF.

This clonotype was detected ten times or more. The rearrangement uses TRBV20-1 and TRBJ1-5; D is ambiguous. The germline V gene has CDR1 DFQATT and CDR2 SNEGSKA (reference sequence). This CDR3 has 12 residues. Trimming pared 0 bases from V and 4 bases from J, leaving 4 bases between. In nucleotides, the CDR3 is TGCAGTGCTAGAGACACTAATCAGCCCCAGCATTTT. Amino acids: CSARDTNQPQHF.

This clonotype was recorded a few times. The chain employs TRBV7-8 and TRBJ2-3; D remains unclear. Trimming cost V 2 bases and J 0 bases, with 12 bases left between them. The V gene's germline CDR1 is SGHVS and CDR2 FQNEAQ. The CDR3 has 16 amino acids. The CDR3 nucleotides are TGTGCCAGCAGCTTATGGAGTCCTTTGAGCACAGATACGCAGTATTTT. This gives the protein CASSLWSPLSTDTQYF.

This clonotype came up many times. The chain carries TRBV7-2 and TRBJ2-3, with D perhaps matching TRBD1 or TRBD2 (5 bases each). V lost 5 bases, J lost 1 base, and 10 bases lay in between. CDR1 is SGHTA, CDR2 FQGNSA, per germline. The CDR3 loop spans 14 amino acids. Here the CDR3 reads CASSRDPGTDTQYF. The CDR3, as DNA: TGTGCCAGCAGCCGGGACCCCGGCACAGATACGCAGTATTTT.

This clonotype occurred many times. The chain joins TRBV20-1 to TRBJ2-7; D ambiguous. This CDR3 spans 12 amino acids. The germline gives CDR1 DFQATT, CDR2 SNEGSKA (reference sequence). Trimming pared 7 bases from V and 12 bases from J, leaving 22 bases between. CDR3 DNA sequence: TGCAGTGACCCCTCTCGACGTTTCGCGCCGTACTTC. Its translation is CSDPSRRFAPYF.

This clonotype was observed many times. The chain uses TRBV9 and TRBJ1-1; D is unresolved. Deletions cut 0 bases from V and 3 bases from J, with 6 bases between. The germline V gene encodes CDR1 SGDLS and CDR2 YYNGEE. This CDR3 has 13 amino acids. CDR3 amino acids: CASSVEFYTEAFF. In DNA form, the CDR3 reads TGTGCCAGCAGCGTAGAATTTTACACTGAAGCTTTCTTT.

In its sample, this clonotype was seen many times. The chain uses TRBV7-9 and TRBJ2-1; maybe TRBD2 (5 bases). V lost 1 base, J lost 3 bases, and 10 bases lay in between. This CDR3 has 15 residues. Germline CDR1 is SEHNR and CDR2 is FQNEAQ (reference sequence). The CDR3 loop is CASSLEEGVYNEQFF. CDR3 coding DNA: TGTGCCAGCAGCTTAGAAGAGGGAGTCTACAATGAGCAGTTCTTC.

This clonotype was counted ten times or more. V and J are TRBV10-3 and TRBJ2-1, with 10 bases identical to TRBD1. V trimming: 0 bases; J trimming: 8 bases; junction bases outside the gene matches: 4. This CDR3 is 15 amino acids long. The germline V gene encodes CDR1 ENHRY and CDR2 SYGVKD. The chain's CDR3 is CAISESRQGAYEQFF. The CDR3, as DNA: TGTGCCATCAGTGAGTCTAGACAGGGGGCATATGAGCAGTTCTTC.

As regards this clonotype: This may come from a read error, since a much larger clone is one base off. The V call is TRBV5-4, the J call TRBJ2-6; TRBD1 might be the D (6 bases). The germline V gene has CDR1 SGHNT and CDR2 YYREEE (reference sequence). CDR3 length: 14 amino acids. CDR3 in amino acids: CASSFREGGNVLTF. CDR3 DNA sequence: TGTGCCAGCAGCTTCAGGGAAGGGGGCAACGTCCTGACTTTC.

The sample holds many counts of this clonotype. The gene calls are TRBV5-1 and TRBJ2-5; unclear D gene. The CDR3 extends over 14 amino acids. Germline loops: CDR1 SGHRS, CDR2 YFSETQ. V lost 1 base to trimming and J lost 1 base, with 8 bases between them. DNA of the CDR3: TGCGCCAGCAGCTTGAGCCGTCTCCAAGAGACCCAGTACTTC. Its translation: CASSLSRLQETQYF. The entire variable domain, with the rest obtained from reference TRBV5-1 and TRBJ2-5, is as follows: KAGVTQTPRYLIKTRGQQVTLSCSPISGHRSVSWYQQTPGQGLQFLFEYFSETQRNKGNFPGRFSGRQFSNSRSEMNVSTLELGDSALYLCASSLSRLQETQYFGPGTRLLVL.

This clonotype was picked up many times. V gene TRBV24-1 combines with J gene TRBJ2-1; D possibly corresponds to TRBD2 (5 bases). Germline lookup yields CDR1 KGHDR and CDR2 SFDVKD. V was trimmed by 7 bases and J by 2 bases, leaving 11 bases between them. The CDR3 sequence is 14 residues long. The CDR3 reads CATSTSYPYNEQFF. As DNA, the CDR3 is TGTGCCACCAGCACTAGTTACCCCTACAATGAGCAGTTCTTC.

This clonotype was detected ten times or more. This CDR3 reads CASGFNQPQHF. CDR3 sequence (DNA): TGTGCCAGCGGATTTAATCAGCCCCAGCATTTT. The V gene is TRBV7-8, the J gene TRBJ1-5, with D unresolved. Germline-derived CDR1 and CDR2 are SGHVS and FQNEAQ. The CDR3 extends over 11 amino acids. Trimming pared 8 bases from V and 4 bases from J, leaving 6 bases between.

This clonotype was recorded at least ten times. The chain has TRBV11-2 and TRBJ1-6, with D hard to call. The ends were cut back, 5 bases at V and 4 bases at J, with 9 bases in the middle. The CDR3 totals 14 residues. CDR1 SGHAT and CDR2 FQNNGV come from the germline V gene. The CDR3 DNA reads TGTGCCAGCAGCCATCCGGGTTATAATTCACCCCTCCACTTT. Its protein is CASSHPGYNSPLHF.